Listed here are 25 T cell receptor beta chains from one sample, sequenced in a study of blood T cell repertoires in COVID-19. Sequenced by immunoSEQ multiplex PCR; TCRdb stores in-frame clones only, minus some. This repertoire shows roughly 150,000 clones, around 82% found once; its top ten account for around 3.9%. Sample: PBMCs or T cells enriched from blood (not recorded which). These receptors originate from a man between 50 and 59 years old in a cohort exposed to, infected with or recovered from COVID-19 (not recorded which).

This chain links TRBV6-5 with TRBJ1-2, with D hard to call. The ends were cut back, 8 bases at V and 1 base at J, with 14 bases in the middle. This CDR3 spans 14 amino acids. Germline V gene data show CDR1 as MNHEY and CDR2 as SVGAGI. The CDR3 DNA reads TGTGCCAGCGGGCAGCCCGAACTTAACTATGGCTACACCTTC. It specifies CASGQPELNYGYTF.

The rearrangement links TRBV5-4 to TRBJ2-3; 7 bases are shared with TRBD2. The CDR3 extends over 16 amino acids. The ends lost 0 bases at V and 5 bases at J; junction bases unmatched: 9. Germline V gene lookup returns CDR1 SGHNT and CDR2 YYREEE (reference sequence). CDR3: CASSLDGGKYVDTQYF. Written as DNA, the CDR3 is TGTGCCAGCAGCTTGGACGGGGGGAAGTATGTAGATACGCAGTATTTT.

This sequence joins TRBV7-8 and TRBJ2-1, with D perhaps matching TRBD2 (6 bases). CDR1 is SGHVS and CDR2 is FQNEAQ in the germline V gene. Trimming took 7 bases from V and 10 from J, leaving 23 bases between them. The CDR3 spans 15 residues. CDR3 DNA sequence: TGTGCCAGCACTGCCCATGGGCGAACTGGGGGGGAGCAGTTCTTC. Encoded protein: CASTAHGRTGGEQFF. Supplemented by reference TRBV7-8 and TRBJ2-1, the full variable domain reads GAGVSQSPRYKVAKRGQDVALRCDPISGHVSLFWYQQALGQGPEFLTYFQNEAQLDKSGLPSDRFFAERPEGSVSTLKIQRTQQEDSAVYLCASTAHGRTGGEQFFGPGTRLTVL.

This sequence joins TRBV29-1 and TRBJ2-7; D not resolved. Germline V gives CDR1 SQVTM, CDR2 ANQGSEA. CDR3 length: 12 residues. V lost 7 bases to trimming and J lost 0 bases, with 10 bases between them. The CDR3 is CSASTGSYEQYF. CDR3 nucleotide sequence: TGCAGCGCTTCGACGGGCTCCTACGAGCAGTACTTC.

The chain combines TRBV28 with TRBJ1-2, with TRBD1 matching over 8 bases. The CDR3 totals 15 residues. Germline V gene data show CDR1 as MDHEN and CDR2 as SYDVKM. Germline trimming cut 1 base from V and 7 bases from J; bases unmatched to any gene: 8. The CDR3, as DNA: TGTGCCAGCAGTTTATCCCGGACAGGGTTTGTTGGCTACACCTTC. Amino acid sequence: CASSLSRTGFVGYTF.

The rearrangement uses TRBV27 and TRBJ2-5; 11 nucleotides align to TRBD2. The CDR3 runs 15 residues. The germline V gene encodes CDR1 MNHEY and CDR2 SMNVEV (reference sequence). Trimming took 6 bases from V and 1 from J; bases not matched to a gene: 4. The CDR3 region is CASSPLAGGQETQYF. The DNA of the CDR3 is TGTGCCAGCAGCCCTCTAGCGGGGGGCCAAGAGACCCAGTACTTC.

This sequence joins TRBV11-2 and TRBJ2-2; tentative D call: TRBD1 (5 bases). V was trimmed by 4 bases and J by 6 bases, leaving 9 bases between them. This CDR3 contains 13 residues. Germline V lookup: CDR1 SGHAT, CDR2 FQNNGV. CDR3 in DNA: TGTGCCAGCAGCTCGACAGTTCCCGGGGAGCTGTTTTTT. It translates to CASSSTVPGELFF.

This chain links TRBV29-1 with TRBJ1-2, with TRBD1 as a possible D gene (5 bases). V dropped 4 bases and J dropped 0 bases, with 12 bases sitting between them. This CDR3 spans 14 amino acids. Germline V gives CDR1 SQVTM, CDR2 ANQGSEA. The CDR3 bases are TGCAGCGTTGGCGTCCAGGGCGCTAACTATGGCTACACCTTC. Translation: CSVGVQGANYGYTF.

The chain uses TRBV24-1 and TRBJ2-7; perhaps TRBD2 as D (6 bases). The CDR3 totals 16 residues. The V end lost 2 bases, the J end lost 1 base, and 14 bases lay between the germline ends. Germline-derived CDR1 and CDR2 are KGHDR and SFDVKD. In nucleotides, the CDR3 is TGTGCCACCAGTGATTCCTCCGGGACTTTATCCTACGAGCAGTACTTC. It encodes CATSDSSGTLSYEQYF.

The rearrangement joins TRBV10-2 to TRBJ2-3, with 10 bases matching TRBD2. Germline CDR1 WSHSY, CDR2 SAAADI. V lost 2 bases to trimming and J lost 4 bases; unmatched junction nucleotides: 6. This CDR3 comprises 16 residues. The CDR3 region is CASSEGLAGAPDTQYF. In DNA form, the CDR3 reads TGCGCCAGCAGTGAGGGGCTAGCGGGAGCCCCAGATACGCAGTATTTT.

CDR3 sequence (DNA): TGTGCCAGCAGTTACCCGGGGGGGTCTCTAGCTTTCTTT. Translated, it gives CASSYPGGSLAFF. V is TRBV6-5 and J is TRBJ1-1; perhaps TRBD1 as D (5 bases). The CDR3 has 13 residues. CDR1 is MNHEY, CDR2 SVGAGI, per germline. Trimming stripped 2 bases from V and 10 bases from J, with 14 bases between.

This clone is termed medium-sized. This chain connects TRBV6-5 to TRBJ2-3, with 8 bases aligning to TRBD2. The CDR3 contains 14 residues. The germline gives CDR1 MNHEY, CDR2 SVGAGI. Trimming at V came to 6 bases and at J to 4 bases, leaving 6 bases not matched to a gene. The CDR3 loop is CASSQTSDPDTQYF. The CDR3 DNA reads TGTGCCAGCAGCCAGACTAGCGATCCAGATACGCAGTATTTT.

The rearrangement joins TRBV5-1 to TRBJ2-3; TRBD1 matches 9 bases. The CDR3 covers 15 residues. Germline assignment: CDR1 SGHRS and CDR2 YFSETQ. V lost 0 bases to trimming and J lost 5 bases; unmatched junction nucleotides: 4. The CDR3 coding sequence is TGCGCCAGCAGCTTGGGAGGGACAGGGAGAGATACGCAGTATTTT. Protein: CASSLGGTGRDTQYF. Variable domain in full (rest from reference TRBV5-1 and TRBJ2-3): KAGVTQTPRYLIKTRGQQVTLSCSPISGHRSVSWYQQTPGQGLQFLFEYFSETQRNKGNFPGRFSGRQFSNSRSEMNVSTLELGDSALYLCASSLGGTGRDTQYFGPGTRLTVL.

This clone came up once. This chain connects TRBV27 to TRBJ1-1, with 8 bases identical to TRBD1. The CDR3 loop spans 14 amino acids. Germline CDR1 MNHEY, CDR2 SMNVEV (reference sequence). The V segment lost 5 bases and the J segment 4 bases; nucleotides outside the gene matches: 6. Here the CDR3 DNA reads TGTGCCAGCAGTGCAAACAGGGGGGCCACTGAAGCTTTCTTT. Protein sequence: CASSANRGATEAFF.

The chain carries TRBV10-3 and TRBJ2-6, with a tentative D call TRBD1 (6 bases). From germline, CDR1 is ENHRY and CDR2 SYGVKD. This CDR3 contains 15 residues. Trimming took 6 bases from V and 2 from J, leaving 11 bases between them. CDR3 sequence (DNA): TGTGCCATCAGGGGGGCAGGAACTGGGGCCAACGTCCTGACTTTC. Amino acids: CAIRGAGTGANVLTF.

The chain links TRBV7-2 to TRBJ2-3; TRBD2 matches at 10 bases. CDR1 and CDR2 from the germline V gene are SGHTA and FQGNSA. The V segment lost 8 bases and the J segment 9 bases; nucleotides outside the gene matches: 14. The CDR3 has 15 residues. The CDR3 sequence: CASCPETAGGRTQYF. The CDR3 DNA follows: TGTGCCAGCTGCCCGGAGACAGCGGGGGGGCGGACGCAGTATTTT.

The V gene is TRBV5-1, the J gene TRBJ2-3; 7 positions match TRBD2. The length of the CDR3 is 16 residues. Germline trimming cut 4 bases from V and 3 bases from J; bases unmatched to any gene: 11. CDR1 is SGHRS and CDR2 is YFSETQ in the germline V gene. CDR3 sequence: CASSETLAVGTDTQYF. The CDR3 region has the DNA TGCGCCAGCAGCGAAACCCTAGCGGTCGGGACAGATACGCAGTATTTT.

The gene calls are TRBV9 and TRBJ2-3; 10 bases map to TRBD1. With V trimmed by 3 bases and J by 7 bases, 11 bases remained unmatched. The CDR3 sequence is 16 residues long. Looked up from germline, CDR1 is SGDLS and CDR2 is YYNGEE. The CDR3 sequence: CASSGGRTGGRNTQYF. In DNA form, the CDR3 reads TGTGCCAGCAGCGGCGGCCGGACAGGGGGAAGAAATACGCAGTATTTT.

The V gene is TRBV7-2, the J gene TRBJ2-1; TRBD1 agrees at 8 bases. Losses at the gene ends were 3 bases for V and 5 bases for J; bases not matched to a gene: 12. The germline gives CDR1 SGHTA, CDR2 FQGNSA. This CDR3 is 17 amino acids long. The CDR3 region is CASSFTAGGASNNEQFF. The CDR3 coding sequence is TGTGCCAGCAGCTTTACTGCAGGGGGCGCGAGTAACAATGAGCAGTTCTTC.

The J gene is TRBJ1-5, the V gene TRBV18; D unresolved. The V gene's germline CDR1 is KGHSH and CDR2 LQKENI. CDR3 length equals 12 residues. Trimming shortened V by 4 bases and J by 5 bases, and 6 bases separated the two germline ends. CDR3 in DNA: TGTGCCAGCTCACTCCCCTATCAGCCCCAGCATTTT. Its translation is CASSLPYQPQHF.

CDR3 sequence (DNA): TGTGCCAGCAGCCACGGGACTAGCGCATACAATGAGCAGTTCTTC. This encodes CASSHGTSAYNEQFF. The genes are TRBV11-2 and TRBJ2-1; 10 bases are shared with TRBD2. CDR3 length equals 15 residues. The V gene end was trimmed by 5 bases and the J gene end by 4 bases; junction bases not matched to a gene: 5. CDR1 is SGHAT and CDR2 is FQNNGV in the germline V gene.

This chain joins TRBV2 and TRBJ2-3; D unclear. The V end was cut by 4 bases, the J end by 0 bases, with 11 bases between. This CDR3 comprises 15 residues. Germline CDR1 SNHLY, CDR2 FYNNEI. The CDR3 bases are TGTGCCAGCAGTGTAGGTATAGCTAGCACAGATACGCAGTATTTT. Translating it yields CASSVGIASTDTQYF.

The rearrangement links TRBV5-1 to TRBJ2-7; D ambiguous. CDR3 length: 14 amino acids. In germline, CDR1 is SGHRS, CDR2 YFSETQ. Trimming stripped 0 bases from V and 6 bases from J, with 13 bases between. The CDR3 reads CASSLELTTGEQYF. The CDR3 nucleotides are TGCGCCAGCAGCTTGGAACTAACAACGGGCGAGCAGTACTTC.

The CDR3 loop reads CASSRMAGGGGAGETQYF. Written as DNA, the CDR3 is TGTGCCAGCAGCCGTATGGCAGGGGGCGGGGGGGCCGGAGAGACCCAGTACTTC. V and J are TRBV11-2 and TRBJ2-5; D is possibly TRBD2 (9 bases). V was clipped by 5 bases and J by 4 bases, with 26 bases between them. Germline V gene sequence: CDR1 SGHAT, CDR2 FQNNGV. The CDR3 is 18 residues long. Variable domain in full (rest from reference TRBV11-2 and TRBJ2-5): EAGVAQSPRYKIIEKRQSVAFWCNPISGHATLYWYQQILGQGPKLLIQFQNNGVVDDSQLPKDRFSAERLKGVDSTLKIQPAKLEDSAVYLCASSRMAGGGGAGETQYFGPGTRLLVL.

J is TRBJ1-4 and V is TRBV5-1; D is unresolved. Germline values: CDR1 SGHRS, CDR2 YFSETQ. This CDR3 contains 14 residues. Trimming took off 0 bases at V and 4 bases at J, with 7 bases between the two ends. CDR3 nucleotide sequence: TGCGCCAGCAGCTTGGGAGCGCTTAATGAAAAACTGTTTTTT. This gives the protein CASSLGALNEKLFF.